The 15 T cell receptor beta chains below come from one sample, sequenced in a study of blood T cell repertoires in COVID-19. Assay used: immunoSEQ multiplex PCR; TCRdb lists only in-frame clones, some missing. The data hold under 250,000 clones, with 92% observed a single time. The sequenced sample consisted of peripheral blood. The receptors were sampled from a man aged 25-40 years with acute or convalescent COVID-19.

J is TRBJ2-5 and V is TRBV5-1; 10 nucleotides align to TRBD2. Trimming cost V 0 bases and J 4 bases; bases outside gene matches: 9. In germline, CDR1 is SGHRS, CDR2 YFSETQ. The CDR3 sequence is 17 residues long. The DNA for the CDR3 is TGCGCCAGCAGCTTGGGGCTAGCGGGAGTAGGAGGAGAGACCCAGTACTTC. It codes for CASSLGLAGVGGETQYF.

V and J are TRBV28 and TRBJ1-1; tentative D call: TRBD1 (6 bases). V dropped 7 bases and J dropped 4 bases, with 10 bases sitting between them. This CDR3 region has 12 residues. Looked up from germline, CDR1 is MDHEN and CDR2 is SYDVKM. The CDR3 DNA follows: TGTGCCAGCACTACAGGGAGCACTGAAGCTTTCTTT. Its translation: CASTTGSTEAFF.

In the case of this clone: The sample carries other DNA sequences with the same CDR3. The chain has TRBV3-1 (or the pseudogene TRBV3-2) and TRBJ2-7, with 7 bases that match TRBD1. CDR1 is LGHDT and CDR2 is YNNKEL in the germline V gene (reference sequence). Germline trimming cut 3 bases from V and 2 bases from J; bases unmatched to any gene: 1. This CDR3 is built from 13 residues. CDR3 coding DNA: TGTGCCAGCAGCCAGCAGGGGGCCTACGAGCAGTACTTC. This translates into CASSQQGAYEQYF.

CDR3 nucleotides: TGTGCCAGCAGTTCTCGGTTCTCCTACGAGCAGTACTTC. As protein: CASSSRFSYEQYF. This chain links TRBV27 with TRBJ2-7, with D unclear. Between the trimmed V and J ends, which lost 4 bases and 0 bases, there was a span of 7 bases. The CDR3 runs to 13 residues. Germline-derived CDR1 and CDR2 are MNHEY and SMNVEV (reference sequence).

The chain couples TRBV10-3 to TRBJ2-1, with 12 bases matching TRBD2. J gave up 7 bases and V 6 bases, and 7 bases lay outside the gene matches. The CDR3 contains 15 residues. Germline CDR1 is ENHRY and CDR2 is SYGVKD. CDR3 DNA sequence: TGTGCCATCAGCCCGACTAGCGGGGGCTGGAATGAGCAGTTCTTC. Translating it yields CAISPTSGGWNEQFF.

The genes are TRBV5-1 and TRBJ2-7; 10 bases are a match to TRBD1. The CDR3 contains 15 residues. V was pared by 3 bases and J by 5 bases, with 8 bases of the junction left unmatched. Germline lookup yields CDR1 SGHRS and CDR2 YFSETQ. In DNA, the CDR3 is TGCGCCAGCAGCTGGGGGACAGGGGACTTGGACGAGCAGTACTTC. This codes for CASSWGTGDLDEQYF. The entire variable domain, with the rest obtained from reference TRBV5-1 and TRBJ2-7, is as follows: KAGVTQTPRYLIKTRGQQVTLSCSPISGHRSVSWYQQTPGQGLQFLFEYFSETQRNKGNFPGRFSGRQFSNSRSEMNVSTLELGDSALYLCASSWGTGDLDEQYFGPGTRLTVT.

The chain recombines TRBV6-5 with TRBJ1-1; D might be TRBD1 (6 bases). V was pared by 6 bases and J by 7 bases, with 15 bases between. Germline V gene lookup returns CDR1 MNHEY and CDR2 SVGAGI. The CDR3 length is 13 residues. Here the CDR3 DNA reads TGTGCCAGCAGAGAGACGGACAGCCTTGAAGCTTTCTTT. It yields the protein CASRETDSLEAFF.

This rearrangement joins TRBV28 to TRBJ1-1; D uncertain. V was pared by 6 bases and J by 1 base, with 15 bases between. The CDR3 contains 15 residues. Germline lookup yields CDR1 MDHEN and CDR2 SYDVKM. CDR3 protein: CASSMARGKNTEAFF. The CDR3 bases are TGTGCCAGCAGCATGGCCCGGGGAAAGAACACTGAAGCTTTCTTT.

The J gene is TRBJ1-2, the V gene TRBV11-1; D remains ambiguous. CDR1 SGHAT and CDR2 FQDESV come from the germline V gene (reference sequence). The CDR3 spans 15 residues. V lost 0 bases to trimming and J lost 1 base, with 9 bases between them. In DNA form, the CDR3 reads TGTGCCAGCAGCTTAGCGTCCGGCGGTAACTATGGCTACACCTTC. It yields the protein CASSLASGGNYGYTF.

CDR3 nucleotide sequence: TGTGCCAGCAGTCCGCGGACAGTTGCGGCTTTCTTT. Translation: CASSPRTVAAFF. V gene TRBV12-3 or TRBV12-4 combines with J gene TRBJ1-1; D may be TRBD1 (6 bases). V lost 5 bases, J lost 11 bases, and 15 bases lay in between. CDR3 length equals 12 residues.

This chain links TRBV6-5 with TRBJ1-1; 8 bases align to TRBD1. J was trimmed by 5 bases and V by 6 bases; bases with no gene match: 2. Germline V gene lookup returns CDR1 MNHEY and CDR2 SVGAGI. The CDR3 totals 12 residues. The CDR3 loop reads CASRQGVTEAFF. In nucleotides, the CDR3 is TGTGCCAGCAGACAGGGGGTGACTGAAGCTTTCTTT.

The chain couples TRBV9 to TRBJ1-5; D may be TRBD1 (6 bases). This CDR3 is 14 amino acids long. Germline V CDR1 and CDR2: SGDLS, YYNGEE. V lost 3 bases and J lost 4, with 11 bases in between. The CDR3 spells CASSADRLNQPQHF. The CDR3 bases are TGTGCCAGCAGCGCCGACAGGTTGAATCAGCCCCAGCATTTT.

This clone was observed a single time. The chain is built from TRBV5-8 and TRBJ1-5, with 7 bases that match TRBD1. The J segment lost 6 bases and the V segment lost 4 bases, leaving 1 base of the junction unmatched. Germline CDR1 is SGHTS and CDR2 is YDEGEE. This CDR3 is 12 amino acids long. CDR3 region: CASSPGGQPQHF. The CDR3 nucleotides read TGTGCCAGCAGCCCAGGGGGTCAGCCCCAGCATTTT.

The chain combines TRBV5-1 with TRBJ2-7, with TRBD2 as a possible D gene (6 bases). The CDR3 length is 14 residues. V was shortened by 1 base and J by 2 bases, with 10 bases between the two germline ends. Germline V CDR1 and CDR2: SGHRS, YFSETQ. The DNA of the CDR3 is TGCGCCAGCAGCTTGTTGGAGGGAGCCTACGAGCAGTACTTC. It is translated as CASSLLEGAYEQYF.

This chain uses TRBV7-3 with TRBJ2-6; 7 nucleotides match TRBD2. The V and J ends lost 5 bases and 0 bases, in that order; junction bases with no gene match: 10. CDR3 length: 18 amino acids. Germline CDR1 reads SGHTA; CDR2 reads FQGTGA. This CDR3 is CASSPGIGGSSGANVLTF. The CDR3 DNA follows: TGTGCCAGCAGCCCTGGTATCGGGGGGTCCTCTGGGGCCAACGTCCTGACTTTC.